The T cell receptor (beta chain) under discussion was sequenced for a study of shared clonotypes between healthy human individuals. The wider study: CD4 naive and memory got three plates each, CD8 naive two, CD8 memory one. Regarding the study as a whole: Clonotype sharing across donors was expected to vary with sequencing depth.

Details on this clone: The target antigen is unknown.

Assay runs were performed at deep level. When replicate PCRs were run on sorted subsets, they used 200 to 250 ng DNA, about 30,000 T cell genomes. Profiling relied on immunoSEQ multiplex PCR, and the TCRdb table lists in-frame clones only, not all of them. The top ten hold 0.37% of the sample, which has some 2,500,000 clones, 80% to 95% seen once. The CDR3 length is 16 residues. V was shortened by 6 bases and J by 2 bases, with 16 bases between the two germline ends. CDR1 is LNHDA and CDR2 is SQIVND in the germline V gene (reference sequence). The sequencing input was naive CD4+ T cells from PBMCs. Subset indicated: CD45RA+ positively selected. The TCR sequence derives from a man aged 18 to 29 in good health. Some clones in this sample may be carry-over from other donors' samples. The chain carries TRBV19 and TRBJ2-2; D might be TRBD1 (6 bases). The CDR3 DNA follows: TGTGCCAGTAGGAAGAAACGGACAGTTAACACCGGGGAGCTGTTTTTT. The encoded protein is CASRKKRTVNTGELFF.